These T cell receptor beta chains were read from a single sample in a study of T-cell memory formation after mild COVID-19. TCRdb analysed the 5' RACE reads with MiXCR anew, one entry per CDR3 protein. This table holds about 390,000 distinct CDR3 sequences, about 17% found once. The source material was PBMCs or a T cell subset sorted from them (not recorded which). The receptors stem from a man between 18 and 35 years old who had mild COVID-19 (a few samples of this study predate the infection). Cell type and time point are not known. The CDR3 runs from the conserved cysteine through the conserved F or W. The D gene is left open where the match is weak. The size of a clone is reported for some rows only, either as once, few or many, or as a class for expanded clones.

-	many	TRBJ1-5	TRBV4-1	CASSHRAVSNQPQHF	TGCGCCAGCAGCCACAGGGCCGTTAGCAATCAGCCCCAGCATTTT
TRBD1	-	TRBJ1-2	TRBV7-2	CASSTRQGLGGYTF	TGTGCCAGCAGCACAAGACAGGGCCTCGGTGGCTACACCTTC
TRBD2	-	TRBJ2-3	TRBV7-2	CASSRGRGDTQYF	TGTGCCAGCAGCCGCGGGAGGGGAGATACGCAGTATTTT
-	few	TRBJ2-5	TRBV7-2	CASSLSGIRETQYF	TGTGCCAGCAGCCTATCCGGGATACGGGAGACCCAGTACTTC
-	-	TRBJ1-4	TRBV4-3	CASSQVGGGLIEKLFF	TGCGCCAGCAGCCAAGTTGGGGGAGGACTGATTGAAAAACTGTTTTTT
-	many	TRBJ2-1	TRBV28	CASGISGYNEQFF	TGTGCCAGCGGAATTTCAGGATACAATGAGCAGTTCTTC
-	-	TRBJ2-1	TRBV7-9	CASSSPGWKGHNEQFF	TGTGCCAGCAGCTCCCCCGGGTGGAAGGGCCACAATGAGCAGTTCTTC
TRBD1	many	TRBJ2-3	TRBV7-6	CASSLGTGRFTDTQYF	TGTGCCAGCAGCTTAGGGACAGGGCGGTTTACAGATACGCAGTATTTT
-	few	TRBJ2-1	TRBV5-1	CASSFGAGGGSEQFF	TGCGCCAGCAGCTTCGGCGCAGGGGGAGGGAGTGAGCAGTTCTTC
TRBD2	few	TRBJ2-3	TRBV12-3/TRBV12-4	CASSYSSGVSDTQYF	TGTGCCAGCAGTTATTCTAGCGGGGTTTCGGATACGCAGTATTTT
-	few	TRBJ2-6	TRBV5-1	CASSLMAVPSGANVLTF	TGCGCCAGCAGCTTGATGGCAGTCCCCTCTGGGGCCAACGTCCTGACTTTC